Shown below are 2 T cell receptor beta chains from a single sample sequenced in a study of T-cell reconstitution after alpha-beta-depleted transplantation in children. Construction of the TCRbeta library involved unique molecular identifiers. TCRdb itself ran the PCR reads through MiXCR, one entry per CDR3 protein. The sample includes about 16,000 distinct CDR3 sequences, around 8% of them seen just once. The source material was PBMCs, mostly from graft donor cells, sampled 60 days after TCRalphabeta/CD19-depleted stem cell transplant. The receptor source for this set is a boy younger than two who had a stem cell transplant for Wiskott-Aldrich syndrome, so the T cells may come from the graft donor.

In this sample, this clonotype turned up many times. This rearrangement joins TRBV20-1 to TRBJ1-2; 7 positions match TRBD1. In germline, CDR1 is DFQATT, CDR2 SNEGSKA (reference sequence). The CDR3 extends over 14 amino acids. Germline trimming cut 7 bases from V and 2 bases from J; bases unmatched to any gene: 10. CDR3 in amino acids: CSVRNRGRNYGYTF. As DNA, the CDR3 is TGCAGTGTCCGTAACAGGGGCCGCAACTATGGCTACACCTTC.

This clonotype was observed at least ten times. The V and J genes are TRBV28 and TRBJ1-5; 7 positions agree with TRBD1. Looked up from germline, CDR1 is MDHEN and CDR2 is SYDVKM. The CDR3 has 15 residues. J was trimmed by 6 bases and V by 6 bases; bases with no gene match: 11. The CDR3 bases are TGTGCCAGCAGGTACCGACAGGGATGGGTTCAGCCCCAGCATTTT. Amino acids: CASRYRQGWVQPQHF.